These T cell receptor beta chains were read from a single sample in a study of T cells in Graves' hyperthyroidism and ophthalmopathy. TCRdb re-derived calls from the multiplex PCR reads in MiXCR, one entry per CDR3 protein. The profile covers about 610,000 distinct CDR3 sequences, with approximately 15% appearing a single time and 2.5% to 4% taken by the ten largest. Specimen: blood. These receptor sequences come from a woman aged 40 to 50 with Graves' ophthalmopathy. CDR3s include the opening cysteine and the closing phenylalanine or tryptophan. Each record gives: D gene, J gene, V gene, clone size, CDR3 DNA, CDR3 protein. D genes are given only for firm matches. Clone size is shown for a subset of rows, as once, few, many or a class of expanded clone.

>TRBD1|TRBJ1-6|TRBV2|many
TGTGCCAGCAGTCGCGGACAGGGAAATTCACCCCTCCACTTT
CASSRGQGNSPLHF
>-|TRBJ1-3|TRBV7-2|-
TGTGCCAGTACAGCCGCCGCTGGAAACACCATATATTTT
CASTAAAGNTIYF
>TRBD2|TRBJ2-2|TRBV28|few
TGTGCCAGCACCCCGGGGGGGTCCGGGGAGCTGTTTTTT
CASTPGGSGELFF
>-|TRBJ2-5|TRBV28|many
TGTGCCAGCAGTTTAGGGAGCCTGCACCAAGAGACCCAGTACTTC
CASSLGSLHQETQYF
>TRBD1|TRBJ1-3|TRBV30|-
TGTGCCTGGAGTGTACCGCACAGGGGCTCTGGAAACACCATATATTTT
CAWSVPHRGSGNTIYF
>-|TRBJ2-4|TRBV7-2|many
TGTGCCAGCAGCTTACAGGGTAGTGTAAACATTCAGTACTTC
CASSLQGSVNIQYF
>TRBD1|TRBJ2-7|TRBV6-1|many
TGTGCCAGCAGTGACGGTGGGACAGGTAACCACGAGCAGTACTTC
CASSDGGTGNHEQYF
>TRBD1|TRBJ2-1|TRBV5-6|-
TGTGCCAGCAGCTTACAGGGGGCTATATCCTACAATGAGCAGTTCTTC
CASSLQGAISYNEQFF
>TRBD1|TRBJ2-7|TRBV10-3|many
TGTGCCATCAGTTTACAGGGGGCAGGCTACGAGCAGTACTTC
CAISLQGAGYEQYF
>TRBD1|TRBJ1-6|TRBV28|-
TGTGCCAGCAGTCCCTTGGGCAGGGGGAGCTCCTATAATTCACCCCTCCACTTT
CASSPLGRGSSYNSPLHF
>TRBD1|TRBJ2-1|TRBV7-2|many
TGTGCCAGCAGCCAGACAGGGCTCTACAATGAGCAGTTCTTC
CASSQTGLYNEQFF
>TRBD2|TRBJ2-7|TRBV7-6|-
TGTGCCAGCAGCACCCACCGGACTAGCGGGAGGGCGTACGAGCAGTACTTC
CASSTHRTSGRAYEQYF
>TRBD1|TRBJ1-1|TRBV29-1|-
TGCAGCGTTTGGACAGGGCTATCGGCGGGTGAAGCTTTCTTT
CSVWTGLSAGEAFF
>TRBD2|TRBJ2-1|TRBV12-3/TRBV12-4|many
TGTGCCAGCAGTTTACCTAGACTAGCGGGCTCCTACAATGAGCAGTTCTTC
CASSLPRLAGSYNEQFF
>-|TRBJ1-1|TRBV28|many
TGTGCCAGCAGTTATGTAGCGCAGGGGCTCACTGAAGCTTTCTTT
CASSYVAQGLTEAFF
>-|TRBJ2-2|TRBV20-1|few
TGCAGGGCCCAGGGACCACTGAACACCGGGGAGCTGTTTTTT
CRAQGPLNTGELFF
>TRBD1|TRBJ2-6|TRBV5-5|-
TGTGCCAGCAGCTTGGCGCCTACAGGGGCTGGGGCCAACGTCCTGACTTTC
CASSLAPTGAGANVLTF
>-|TRBJ2-7|TRBV2|few
TGTGCCAGCAGGGGGGACGAATACTACGAGCAGTACTTC
CASRGDEYYEQYF
>TRBD1|TRBJ1-2|TRBV29-1|many
TGCAGCGTTGTAACGGGACAGGGGTCGAGTAACTATGGCTACACCTTC
CSVVTGQGSSNYGYTF
>-|TRBJ2-1|TRBV4-1|-
TGCGCCAGCAGCCAAGATCTGGTGACCTGGCAGTTCTTC
CASSQDLVTWQFF
>-|TRBJ2-1|TRBV2|many
TGTGCCAGCAGTGAGCGGGACAATGAGCAGTTCTTC
CASSERDNEQFF
>TRBD1|TRBJ1-2|TRBV4-1|-
TGCGCCAGCAGCCAAGGGGCAGGGGGTTATGGCTACACCTTC
CASSQGAGGYGYTF
>-|TRBJ1-3|TRBV20-1|-
TGCAGTGCGCCGGACAGTTCAGCTGGAAACACCATATATTTT
CSAPDSSAGNTIYF
>TRBD1|TRBJ2-5|TRBV7-9|many
TGTGCCAGCAGCTTAGCCCTGGGACAGAGGGAGACCCAGTACTTC
CASSLALGQRETQYF
>-|TRBJ2-3|TRBV20-1|-
TGCAGTGCTACGGGGTTGATCGGAATGACCACAGATACGCAGTATTTT
CSATGLIGMTTDTQYF
>-|TRBJ2-6|TRBV20-1|once
TGCAGTGCTAGACCGGTGGCTGGGGCCAACGTCCTGACTTTC
CSARPVAGANVLTF
>-|TRBJ2-2|TRBV5-1|many
TGCGCCAGCAGGGGAATCGGGGAGCTGTTTTTT
CASRGIGELFF
>-|TRBJ2-3|TRBV25-1|few
TGTGCCAGCAGTAATTCGCCGAACACAGATACGCAGTATTTT
CASSNSPNTDTQYF
>-|TRBJ2-7|TRBV29-1|-
TGCAGCGTAGGGGGTGTCCTTTTCGACGAGCAGTACTTC
CSVGGVLFDEQYF